The rows below give T cell receptor beta chains drawn from one sample of a study of monozygotic twins with inflammatory bowel disease. TCRdb reprocessed the 5' RACE reads and reports one entry per CDR3 protein, with no DNA. The record lists some 450,000 distinct CDR3 sequences, of which the ten most abundant hold 2% to 2.5%. Sequenced material: blood. These receptors originate from a human donor with ulcerative colitis or Crohn's disease, or a healthy co-twin of an affected twin (not recorded which). Each CDR3 is given with its conserved first and last residue.

j_gene: TRBJ2-2
v_gene: TRBV20-1
CDR3aa: CSARAVWDSNTGELFF

j_gene: TRBJ2-5
v_gene: TRBV20-1
CDR3aa: CSASPGQVQETQYF

j_gene: TRBJ2-3
v_gene: TRBV20-1
CDR3aa: CSHTQRGGGTDTQYF

j_gene: TRBJ1-1
v_gene: TRBV5-1
CDR3aa: CASSLDVGDTEAFF

j_gene: TRBJ2-3
v_gene: TRBV5-1
CDR3aa: CASSFYLSGGGDTQYF

j_gene: TRBJ2-2
v_gene: TRBV5-1
CDR3aa: CASSLDEGTGELFF

j_gene: TRBJ2-2
v_gene: TRBV7-2
CDR3aa: CASRPTSGSEAGELFF

j_gene: TRBJ1-4
v_gene: TRBV6-1
CDR3aa: CASSETQGATNEKLFF

j_gene: TRBJ2-2
v_gene: TRBV6-1
CDR3aa: CASSPGDLTGELFF

j_gene: TRBJ2-2
v_gene: TRBV14
CDR3aa: CASSHLGGITGELFF

j_gene: TRBJ1-2
v_gene: TRBV7-8
CDR3aa: CASSSGTSQNYGYTF

j_gene: TRBJ2-3
v_gene: TRBV12-3/TRBV12-4
CDR3aa: CASSPYGRPDTQYF

j_gene: TRBJ2-5
v_gene: TRBV23-1
CDR3aa: CASSQSARETQYF

j_gene: TRBJ2-5
v_gene: TRBV11-1
CDR3aa: CASSSAGGLPYQETQYF

j_gene: TRBJ1-5
v_gene: TRBV12-3/TRBV12-4
CDR3aa: CASRTGTYNQPQHF

j_gene: TRBJ2-5
v_gene: TRBV3-1
CDR3aa: CASSQDLPVETQYF

j_gene: TRBJ1-2
v_gene: TRBV7-2
CDR3aa: CASSSQGGTVNYGYTF